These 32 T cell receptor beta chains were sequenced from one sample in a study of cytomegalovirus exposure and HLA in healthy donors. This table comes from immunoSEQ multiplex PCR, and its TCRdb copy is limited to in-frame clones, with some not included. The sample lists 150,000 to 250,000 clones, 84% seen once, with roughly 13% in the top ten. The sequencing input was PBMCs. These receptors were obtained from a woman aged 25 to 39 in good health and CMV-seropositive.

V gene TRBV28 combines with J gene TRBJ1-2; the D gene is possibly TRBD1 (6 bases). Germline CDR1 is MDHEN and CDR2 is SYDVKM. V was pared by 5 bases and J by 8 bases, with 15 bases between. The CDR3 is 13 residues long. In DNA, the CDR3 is TGTGCCAGCAGTCTCCTGACAGGTTTGGGCTACACCTTC. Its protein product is CASSLLTGLGYTF.

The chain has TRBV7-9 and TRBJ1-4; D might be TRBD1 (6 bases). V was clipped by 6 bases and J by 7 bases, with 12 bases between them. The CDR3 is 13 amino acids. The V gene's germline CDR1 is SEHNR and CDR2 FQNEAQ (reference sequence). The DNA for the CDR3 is TGTGCCAGCAGACCAAAAGGGGGTGAAAAACTGTTTTTT. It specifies CASRPKGGEKLFF.

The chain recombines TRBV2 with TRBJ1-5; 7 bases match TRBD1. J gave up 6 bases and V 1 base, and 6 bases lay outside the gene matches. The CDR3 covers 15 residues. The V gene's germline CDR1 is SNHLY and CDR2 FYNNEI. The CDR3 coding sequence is TGTGCCAGCAGTGAAGGAGGGGGCGCGGGTCAGCCCCAGCATTTT. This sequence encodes CASSEGGGAGQPQHF.

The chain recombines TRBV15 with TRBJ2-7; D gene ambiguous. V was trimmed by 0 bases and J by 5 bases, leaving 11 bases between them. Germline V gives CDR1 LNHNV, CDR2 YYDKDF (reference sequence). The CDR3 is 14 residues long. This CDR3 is CATSRDFTNHEQYF. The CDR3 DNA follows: TGTGCCACCAGCAGAGATTTCACTAACCACGAGCAGTACTTC.

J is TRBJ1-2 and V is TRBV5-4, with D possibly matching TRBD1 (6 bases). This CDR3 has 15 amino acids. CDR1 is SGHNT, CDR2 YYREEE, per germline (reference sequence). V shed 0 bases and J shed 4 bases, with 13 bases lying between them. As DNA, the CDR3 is TGTGCCAGCAGCTTGGCGGCAGGGGAGGGCTATGGCTACACCTTC. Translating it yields CASSLAAGEGYGYTF.

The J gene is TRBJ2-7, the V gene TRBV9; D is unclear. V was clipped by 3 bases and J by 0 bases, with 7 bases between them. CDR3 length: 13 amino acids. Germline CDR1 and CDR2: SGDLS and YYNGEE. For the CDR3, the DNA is TGTGCCAGCAGCGGAACAAGCTCCTACGAGCAGTACTTC. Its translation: CASSGTSSYEQYF.

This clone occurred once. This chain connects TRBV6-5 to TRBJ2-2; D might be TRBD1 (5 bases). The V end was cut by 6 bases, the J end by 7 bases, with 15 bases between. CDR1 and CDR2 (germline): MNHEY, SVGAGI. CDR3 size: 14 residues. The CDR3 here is CASRQTEDVGELFF. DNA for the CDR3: TGTGCCAGCAGACAGACAGAAGATGTCGGGGAGCTGTTTTTT.

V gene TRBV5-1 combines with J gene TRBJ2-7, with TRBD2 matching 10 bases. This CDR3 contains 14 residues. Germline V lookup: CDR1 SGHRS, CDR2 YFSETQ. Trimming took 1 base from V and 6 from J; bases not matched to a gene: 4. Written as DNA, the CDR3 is TGCGCCAGCAGCTTGAGGCTAGCGGGGGCCGAGCAGTACTTC. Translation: CASSLRLAGAEQYF. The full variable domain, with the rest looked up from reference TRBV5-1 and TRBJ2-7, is KAGVTQTPRYLIKTRGQQVTLSCSPISGHRSVSWYQQTPGQGLQFLFEYFSETQRNKGNFPGRFSGRQFSNSRSEMNVSTLELGDSALYLCASSLRLAGAEQYFGPGTRLTVT.

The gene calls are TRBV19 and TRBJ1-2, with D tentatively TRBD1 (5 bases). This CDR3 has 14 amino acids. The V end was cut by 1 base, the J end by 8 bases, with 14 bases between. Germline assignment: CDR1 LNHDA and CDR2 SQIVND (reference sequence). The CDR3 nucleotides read TGTGCCAGTAGTATAGGGCAGGGTCTAGAAGGCTACACCTTC. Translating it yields CASSIGQGLEGYTF.

CDR3 loop: CASTPSGGINYGYTF. Here the CDR3 DNA reads TGCGCCAGCACCCCCTCTGGGGGGATTAACTATGGCTACACCTTC. The rearrangement links TRBV5-1 to TRBJ1-2, with D tentatively TRBD1 (5 bases). This CDR3 is built from 15 residues. In germline, CDR1 is SGHRS, CDR2 YFSETQ. Trimming left V 6 bases short and J 1 base short, with 16 bases between.

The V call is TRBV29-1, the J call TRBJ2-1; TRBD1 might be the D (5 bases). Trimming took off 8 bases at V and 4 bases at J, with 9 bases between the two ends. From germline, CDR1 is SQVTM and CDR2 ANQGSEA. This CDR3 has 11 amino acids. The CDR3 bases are TGCAGCCTCGACAGTTACAATGAGCAGTTCTTC. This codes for CSLDSYNEQFF.

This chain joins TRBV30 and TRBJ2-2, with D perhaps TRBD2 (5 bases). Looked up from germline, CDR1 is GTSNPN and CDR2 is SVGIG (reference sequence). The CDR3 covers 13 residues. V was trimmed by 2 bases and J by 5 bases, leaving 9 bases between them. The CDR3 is CAWSSRGTGELFF. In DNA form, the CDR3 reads TGTGCCTGGAGTTCCCGGGGAACCGGGGAGCTGTTTTTT.

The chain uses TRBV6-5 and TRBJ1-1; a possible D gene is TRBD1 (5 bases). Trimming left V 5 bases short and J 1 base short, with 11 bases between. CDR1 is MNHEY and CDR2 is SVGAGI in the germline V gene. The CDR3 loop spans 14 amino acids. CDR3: CASSLRDRNTEAFF. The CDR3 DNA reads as TGTGCCAGCAGTCTCCGTGACAGGAACACTGAAGCTTTCTTT.

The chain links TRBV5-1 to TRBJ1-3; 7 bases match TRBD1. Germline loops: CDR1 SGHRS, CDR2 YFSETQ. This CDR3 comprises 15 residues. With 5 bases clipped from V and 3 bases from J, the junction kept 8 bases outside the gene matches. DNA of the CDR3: TGCGCCAGCAGTGAAGGGGGCGCTTATGGAAACACCATATATTTT. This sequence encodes CASSEGGAYGNTIYF. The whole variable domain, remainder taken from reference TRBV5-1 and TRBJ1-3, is KAGVTQTPRYLIKTRGQQVTLSCSPISGHRSVSWYQQTPGQGLQFLFEYFSETQRNKGNFPGRFSGRQFSNSRSEMNVSTLELGDSALYLCASSEGGAYGNTIYFGEGSWLTVV.

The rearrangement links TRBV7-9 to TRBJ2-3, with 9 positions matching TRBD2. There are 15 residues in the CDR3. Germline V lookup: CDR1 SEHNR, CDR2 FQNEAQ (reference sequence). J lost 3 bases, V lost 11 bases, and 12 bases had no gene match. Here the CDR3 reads CAGGASGKATDTQYF. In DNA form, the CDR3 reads TGTGCCGGCGGGGCTAGCGGGAAGGCGACAGATACGCAGTATTTT.

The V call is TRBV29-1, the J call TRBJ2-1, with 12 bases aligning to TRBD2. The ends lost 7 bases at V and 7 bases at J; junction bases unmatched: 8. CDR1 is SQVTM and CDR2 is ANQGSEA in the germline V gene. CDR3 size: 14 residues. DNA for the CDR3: TGCAGCGCCTCCCTAGCGGGAGGGCCTAATGAGCAGTTCTTC. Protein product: CSASLAGGPNEQFF.

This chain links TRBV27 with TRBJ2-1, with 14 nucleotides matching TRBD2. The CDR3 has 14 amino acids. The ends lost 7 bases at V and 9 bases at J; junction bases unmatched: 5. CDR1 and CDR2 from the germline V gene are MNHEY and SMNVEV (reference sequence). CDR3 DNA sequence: TGTGCCAGCAAGGGACTAGCGGGAGTAGGTGAGCAGTTCTTC. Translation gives CASKGLAGVGEQFF.

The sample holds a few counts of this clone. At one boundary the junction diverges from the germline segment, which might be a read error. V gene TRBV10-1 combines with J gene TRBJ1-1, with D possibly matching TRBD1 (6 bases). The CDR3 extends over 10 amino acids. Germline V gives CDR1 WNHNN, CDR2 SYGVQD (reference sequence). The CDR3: CASSVTTGPF. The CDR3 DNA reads TGCGCCAGCAGTGTTACGACAGGTCCTTTT.

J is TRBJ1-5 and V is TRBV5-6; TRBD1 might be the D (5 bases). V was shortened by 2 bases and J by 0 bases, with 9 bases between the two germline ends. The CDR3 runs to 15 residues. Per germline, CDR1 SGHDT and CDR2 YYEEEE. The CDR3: CASSFQGVSNQPQHF. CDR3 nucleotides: TGTGCCAGCAGCTTCCAGGGCGTTAGCAATCAGCCCCAGCATTTT.

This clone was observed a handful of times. CDR3 coding DNA: TGTGCCAGCAGTCGGGATCGAGGGTTATACAATCAGCCCCAGCATTTT. As protein: CASSRDRGLYNQPQHF. This chain connects TRBV25-1 to TRBJ1-5; D is unclear. Per the germline V gene, CDR1 is MGHDK and CDR2 is SYGVNS. V was shortened by 5 bases and J by 3 bases, with 17 bases between the two germline ends. The CDR3 loop spans 16 amino acids.

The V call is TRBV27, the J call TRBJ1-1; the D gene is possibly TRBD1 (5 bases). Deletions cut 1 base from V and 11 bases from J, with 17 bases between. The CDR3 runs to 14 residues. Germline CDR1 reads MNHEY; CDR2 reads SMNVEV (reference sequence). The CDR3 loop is CASSLFALETEAFF. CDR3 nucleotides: TGTGCCAGCAGTTTATTTGCATTGGAGACAGAGGCTTTCTTT.

The CDR3 protein is CASSLGGPGGVLAQYF. In DNA form, the CDR3 reads TGCGCCAGCAGCTTGGGGGGGCCCGGTGGCGTATTGGCCCAGTACTTC. V usage is TRBV5-1 and J usage is TRBJ2-5; possible D gene TRBD1, 6 bases. The CDR3 is 16 residues long. Germline-derived CDR1 and CDR2 are SGHRS and YFSETQ. The germline V and J ends were trimmed by 0 bases and 9 bases, with 21 bases remaining between them.

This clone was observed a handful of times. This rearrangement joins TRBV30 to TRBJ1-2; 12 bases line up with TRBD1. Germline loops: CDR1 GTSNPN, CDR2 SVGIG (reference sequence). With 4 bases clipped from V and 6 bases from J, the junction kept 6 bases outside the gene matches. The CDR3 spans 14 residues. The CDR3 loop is CAWNRDRGLDGYTF. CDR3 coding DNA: TGTGCCTGGAACCGGGACAGGGGGCTTGATGGCTACACCTTC. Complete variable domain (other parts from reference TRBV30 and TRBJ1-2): SQTIHQWPATLVQPVGSPLSLECTVEGTSNPNLYWYRQAAGRGLQLLFYSVGIGQISSEVPQNLSASRPQDRQFILSSKKLLLSDSGFYLCAWNRDRGLDGYTFGSGTRLTVV.

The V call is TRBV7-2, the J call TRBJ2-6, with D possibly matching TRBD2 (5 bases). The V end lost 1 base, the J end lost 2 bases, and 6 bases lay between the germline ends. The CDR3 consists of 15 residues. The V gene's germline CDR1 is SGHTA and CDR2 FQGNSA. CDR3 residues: CASSLGGTGANVLTF. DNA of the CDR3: TGTGCCAGCAGCTTAGGAGGGACTGGGGCCAACGTCCTGACTTTC.

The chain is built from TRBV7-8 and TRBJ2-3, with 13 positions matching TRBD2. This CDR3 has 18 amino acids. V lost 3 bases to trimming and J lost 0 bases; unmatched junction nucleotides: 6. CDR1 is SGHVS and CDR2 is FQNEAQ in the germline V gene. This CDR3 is CASSFSWGLAGSTDTQYF. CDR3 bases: TGTGCCAGCAGCTTCAGTTGGGGACTAGCGGGGAGCACAGATACGCAGTATTTT.

CDR3 DNA sequence: TGTGCCAGCAGCGCTAGAGGGACTTTCAATGAGCAGTTCTTC. Its translation: CASSARGTFNEQFF. This rearrangement joins TRBV7-2 to TRBJ2-1; TRBD2 is a possible D gene (6 bases). This CDR3 spans 14 amino acids. CDR1 and CDR2 (germline): SGHTA, FQGNSA. V dropped 5 bases and J dropped 6 bases, with 14 bases sitting between them.

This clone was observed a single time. CDR3 DNA sequence: TGTGCCAGCAGCGTGGGGACAGGGAGTCAGCCCCAGCATTTT. This translates into CASSVGTGSQPQHF. The chain employs TRBV9 and TRBJ1-5, with 9 bases identical to TRBD1. In germline, CDR1 is SGDLS, CDR2 YYNGEE. CDR3 length: 14 residues. With 2 bases clipped from V and 6 bases from J, the junction kept 3 bases outside the gene matches.

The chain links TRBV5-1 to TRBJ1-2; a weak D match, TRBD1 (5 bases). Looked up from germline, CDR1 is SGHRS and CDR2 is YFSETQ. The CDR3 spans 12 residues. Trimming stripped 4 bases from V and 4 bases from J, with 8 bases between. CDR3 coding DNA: TGCGCCAGCAGCCGCGACAGCTATGGCTACACCTTC. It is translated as CASSRDSYGYTF.

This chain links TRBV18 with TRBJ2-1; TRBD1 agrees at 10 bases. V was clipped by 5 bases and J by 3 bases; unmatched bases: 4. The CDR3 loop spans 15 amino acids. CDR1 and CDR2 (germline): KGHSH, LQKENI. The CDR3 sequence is CASSAGQGGYNEQFF. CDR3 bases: TGTGCCAGCTCAGCTGGACAGGGGGGCTACAATGAGCAGTTCTTC.

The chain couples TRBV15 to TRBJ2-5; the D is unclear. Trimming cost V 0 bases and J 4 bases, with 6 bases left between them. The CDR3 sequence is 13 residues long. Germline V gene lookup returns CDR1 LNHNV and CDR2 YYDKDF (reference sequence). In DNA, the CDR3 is TGTGCCACCAGCAGAGATGCGGCAGAGACCCAGTACTTC. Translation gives CATSRDAAETQYF.

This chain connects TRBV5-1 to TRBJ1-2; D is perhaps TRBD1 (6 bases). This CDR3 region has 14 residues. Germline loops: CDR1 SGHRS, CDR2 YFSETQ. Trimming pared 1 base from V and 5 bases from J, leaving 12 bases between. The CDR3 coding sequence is TGCGCCAGCAGCTTGCCTCAGGGGCCTTATGGCTACACCTTC. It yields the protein CASSLPQGPYGYTF.

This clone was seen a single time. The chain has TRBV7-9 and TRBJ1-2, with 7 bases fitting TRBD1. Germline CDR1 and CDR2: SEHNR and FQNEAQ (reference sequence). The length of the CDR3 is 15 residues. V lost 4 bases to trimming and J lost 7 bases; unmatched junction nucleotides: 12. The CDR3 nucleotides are TGTGCCAGCAGCTCGGTCCCGGGACAGAAATTTGGCTACACCTTC. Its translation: CASSSVPGQKFGYTF.